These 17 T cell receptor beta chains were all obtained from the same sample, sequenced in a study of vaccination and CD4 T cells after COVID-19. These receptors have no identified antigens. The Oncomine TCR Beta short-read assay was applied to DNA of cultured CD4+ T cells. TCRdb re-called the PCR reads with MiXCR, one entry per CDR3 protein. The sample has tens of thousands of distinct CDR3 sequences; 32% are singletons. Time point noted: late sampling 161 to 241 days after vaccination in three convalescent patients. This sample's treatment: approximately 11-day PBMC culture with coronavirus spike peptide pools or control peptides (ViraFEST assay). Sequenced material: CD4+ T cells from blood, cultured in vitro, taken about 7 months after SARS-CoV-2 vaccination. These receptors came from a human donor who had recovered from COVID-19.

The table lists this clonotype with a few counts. CDR3 DNA sequence: TGTGCCAGTAGTATGATCGGGGGCCCGACCTATGGCTACACCTTC. This encodes CASSMIGGPTYGYTF. V usage is TRBV19 and J usage is TRBJ1-2, with D tentatively TRBD1 (6 bases). Germline V gene data show CDR1 as LNHDA and CDR2 as SQIVND (reference sequence). The CDR3 consists of 15 residues. Between the trimmed V and J ends, which lost 3 bases and 4 bases, there was a span of 15 bases.

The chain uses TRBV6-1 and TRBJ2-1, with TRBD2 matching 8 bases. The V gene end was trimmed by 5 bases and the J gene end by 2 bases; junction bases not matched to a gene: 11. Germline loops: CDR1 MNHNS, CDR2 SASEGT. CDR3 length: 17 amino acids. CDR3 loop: CASSPHSAGVAYNEQFF. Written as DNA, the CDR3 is TGTGCCAGCAGTCCCCACTCAGCGGGAGTGGCCTACAATGAGCAGTTCTTC.

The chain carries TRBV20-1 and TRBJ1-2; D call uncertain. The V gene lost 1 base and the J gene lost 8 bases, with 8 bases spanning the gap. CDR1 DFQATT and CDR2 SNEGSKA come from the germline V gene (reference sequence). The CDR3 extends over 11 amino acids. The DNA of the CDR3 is TGCAGTGCTAGAGCCGTTGCAGGCTACACCTTC. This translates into CSARAVAGYTF.

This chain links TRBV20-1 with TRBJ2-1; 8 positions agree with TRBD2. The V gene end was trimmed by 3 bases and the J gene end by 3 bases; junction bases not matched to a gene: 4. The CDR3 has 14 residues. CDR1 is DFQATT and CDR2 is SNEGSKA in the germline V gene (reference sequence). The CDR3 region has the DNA TGCAGTGCTAGCGGCGGGGGGAACTACAATGAGCAGTTCTTC. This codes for CSASGGGNYNEQFF.

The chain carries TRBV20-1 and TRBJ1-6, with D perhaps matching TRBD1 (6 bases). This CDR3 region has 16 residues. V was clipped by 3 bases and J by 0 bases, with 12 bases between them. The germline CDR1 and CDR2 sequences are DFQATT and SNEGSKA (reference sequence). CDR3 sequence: CSARGGGSSYNSPLHF. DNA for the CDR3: TGCAGTGCTAGGGGGGGCGGAAGCTCCTATAATTCACCCCTCCACTTT.

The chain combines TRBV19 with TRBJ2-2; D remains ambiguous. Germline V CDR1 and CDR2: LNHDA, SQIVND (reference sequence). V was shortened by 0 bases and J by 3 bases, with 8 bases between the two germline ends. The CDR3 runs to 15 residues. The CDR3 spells CASSIDSHYTGELFF. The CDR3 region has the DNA TGTGCCAGTAGTATAGATTCACATTACACCGGGGAGCTGTTTTTT.

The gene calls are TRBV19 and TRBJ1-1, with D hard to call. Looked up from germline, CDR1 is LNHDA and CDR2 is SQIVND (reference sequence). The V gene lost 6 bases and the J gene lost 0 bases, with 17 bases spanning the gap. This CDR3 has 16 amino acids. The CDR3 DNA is TGTGCCAGTAGCCCTTCAAGAAGTCCCATGAACACTGAAGCTTTCTTT. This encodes CASSPSRSPMNTEAFF.

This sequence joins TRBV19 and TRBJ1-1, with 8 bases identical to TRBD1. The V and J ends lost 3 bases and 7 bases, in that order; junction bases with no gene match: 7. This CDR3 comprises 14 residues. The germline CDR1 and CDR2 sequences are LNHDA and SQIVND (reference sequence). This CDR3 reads CASSIRQGQSEAFF. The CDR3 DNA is TGTGCCAGTAGTATCCGACAGGGGCAGAGTGAAGCTTTCTTT.

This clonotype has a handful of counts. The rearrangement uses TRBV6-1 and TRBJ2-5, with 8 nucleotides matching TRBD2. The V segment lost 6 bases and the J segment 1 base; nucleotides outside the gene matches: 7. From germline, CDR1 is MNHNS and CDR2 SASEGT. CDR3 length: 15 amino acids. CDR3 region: CASSWRGVSQETQYF. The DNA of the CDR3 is TGTGCCAGCAGCTGGCGGGGGGTTTCCCAAGAGACCCAGTACTTC.

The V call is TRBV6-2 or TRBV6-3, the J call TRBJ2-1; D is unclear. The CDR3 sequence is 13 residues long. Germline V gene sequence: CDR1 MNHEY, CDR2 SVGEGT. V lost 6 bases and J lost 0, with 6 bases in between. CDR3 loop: CASSPSSYNEQFF. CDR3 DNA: TGTGCCAGCAGCCCTAGCTCCTACAATGAGCAGTTCTTC.

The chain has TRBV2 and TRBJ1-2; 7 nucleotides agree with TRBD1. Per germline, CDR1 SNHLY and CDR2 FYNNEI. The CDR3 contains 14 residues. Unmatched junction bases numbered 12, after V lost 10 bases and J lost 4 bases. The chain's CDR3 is CANREPGQFYGYTF. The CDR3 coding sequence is TGTGCCAACCGGGAGCCGGGACAGTTCTATGGCTACACCTTC.

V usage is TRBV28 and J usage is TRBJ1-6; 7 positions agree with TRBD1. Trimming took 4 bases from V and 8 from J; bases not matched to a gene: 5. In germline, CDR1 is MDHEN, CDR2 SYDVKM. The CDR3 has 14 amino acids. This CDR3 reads CASSSGQADSPLHF. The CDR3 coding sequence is TGTGCCAGCAGTTCCGGACAGGCAGATTCACCCCTCCACTTT.

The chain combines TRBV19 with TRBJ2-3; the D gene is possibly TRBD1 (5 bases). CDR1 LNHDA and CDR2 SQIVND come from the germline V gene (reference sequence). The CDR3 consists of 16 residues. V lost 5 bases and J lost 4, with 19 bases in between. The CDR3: CASSWQGSAGPDTQYF. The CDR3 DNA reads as TGTGCCAGTAGTTGGCAGGGATCAGCAGGGCCAGATACGCAGTATTTT.

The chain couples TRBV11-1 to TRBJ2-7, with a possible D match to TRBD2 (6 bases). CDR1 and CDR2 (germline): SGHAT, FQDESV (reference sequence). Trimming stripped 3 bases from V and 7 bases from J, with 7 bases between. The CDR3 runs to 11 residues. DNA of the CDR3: TGTGCCAGCAGCTTGCGGGATGAGCAGTACTTC. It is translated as CASSLRDEQYF. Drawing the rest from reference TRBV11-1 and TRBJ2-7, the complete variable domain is EAEVAQSPRYKITEKSQAVAFWCDPISGHATLYWYRQILGQGPELLVQFQDESVVDDSQLPKDRFSAERLKGVDSTLKIQPAELGDSAMYLCASSLRDEQYFGPGTRLTVT.

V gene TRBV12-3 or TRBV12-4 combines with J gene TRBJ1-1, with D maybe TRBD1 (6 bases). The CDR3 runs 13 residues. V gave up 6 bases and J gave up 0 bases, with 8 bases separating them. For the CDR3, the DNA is TGTGCCAGCAGGAGGGACATGAACACTGAAGCTTTCTTT. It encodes CASRRDMNTEAFF.

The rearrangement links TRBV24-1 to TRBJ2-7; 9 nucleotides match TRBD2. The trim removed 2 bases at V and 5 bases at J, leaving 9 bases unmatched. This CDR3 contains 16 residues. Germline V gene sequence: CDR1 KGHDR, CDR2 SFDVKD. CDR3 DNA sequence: TGTGCCACCAGTGATTCTCACCCTAGCGGGATAGACGAGCAGTACTTC. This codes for CATSDSHPSGIDEQYF.

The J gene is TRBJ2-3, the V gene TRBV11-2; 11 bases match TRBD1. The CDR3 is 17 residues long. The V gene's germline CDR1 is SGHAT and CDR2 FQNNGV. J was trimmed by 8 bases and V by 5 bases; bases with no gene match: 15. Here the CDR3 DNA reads TGTGCCAGCAGCCCACACCAGGGACAGGGGGGATTGGGTACGCAGTATTTT. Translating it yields CASSPHQGQGGLGTQYF.